The entry below describes one TCR beta chain. Antigen specificity is unknown. Using immunoSEQ multiplex PCR, the repertoire was profiled, and TCRdb retains in-frame clones only, with some absent. The table records some 100,000 clones, about 92% of them present only once. V was pared by 2 bases and J by 6 bases, with 4 bases between. Per the germline V gene, CDR1 is MNHEY and CDR2 is SMNVEV (reference sequence). The CDR3 runs to 12 residues. The sample comes from a study of PD-1 blockade in classical Hodgkin lymphoma. Time point noted: cycle 4 day 1 (C4D1), after less than seven weeks of nivolumab. All patients experienced relapse after autologous stem cell transplantation, and brentuximab vedotin exposure was variable. The study's findings and limits: A significant rise in TCR diversity by C4D1 was seen for CD4+ but not CD8+ cells. Complete responders' baseline diversity resembled that of newly diagnosed patients. Newly diagnosed patients had baseline TCR diversity that was reportedly lower than that of healthy donors. Any patient who commenced nivolumab under 1 year after ASCT was excluded.

The clonotype was recovered from a human donor with classical Hodgkin lymphoma. Sequences were derived from peripheral blood mononuclear cells (PBMCs), sampled before the fourth cycle of nivolumab. The J gene is TRBJ2-2, the V gene TRBV27; no firm D call. CDR3 loop: CASSLRAGELFF. The CDR3 bases are TGTGCCAGCAGTTTACGCGCCGGGGAGCTGTTTTTT.